This T cell receptor (beta chain) originates from a study of a mutant IDH1 vaccine in newly diagnosed glioma. As for the study in general: Patients received eight vaccinations in weeks 1, 3, 5, 7, 11, 15, 19, 23.

This CDR3 comprises 13 residues. Germline V gene data show CDR1 as LGHNA and CDR2 as YSLEER. V was shortened by 2 bases and J by 3 bases, with 6 bases between the two germline ends. Repertoires were generated with immunoSEQ multiplex PCR, while TCRdb's copy carries only in-frame clones and drops some. The repertoire holds some 33,000 clones, roughly 80% seen once, with approximately 25% in the top ten. Time point described: week 11, during vaccination. All doses held 300 ug of mutant IDH1 20-mer peptide, with topical imiquimod. Regarding this clone: The antigen remains undetermined.

V and J are TRBV4-3 and TRBJ2-3, with D perhaps TRBD1 (5 bases). The material was PBMCs, obtained from a glioma patient whose treatment included an IDH1 peptide vaccine. The receptor was derived from a man aged 25-45 years with glioma. The CDR3 bases are TGCGCCAGCAGCCAAAGGGGAACAGATACGCAGTATTTT. Translating gives CASSQRGTDTQYF.